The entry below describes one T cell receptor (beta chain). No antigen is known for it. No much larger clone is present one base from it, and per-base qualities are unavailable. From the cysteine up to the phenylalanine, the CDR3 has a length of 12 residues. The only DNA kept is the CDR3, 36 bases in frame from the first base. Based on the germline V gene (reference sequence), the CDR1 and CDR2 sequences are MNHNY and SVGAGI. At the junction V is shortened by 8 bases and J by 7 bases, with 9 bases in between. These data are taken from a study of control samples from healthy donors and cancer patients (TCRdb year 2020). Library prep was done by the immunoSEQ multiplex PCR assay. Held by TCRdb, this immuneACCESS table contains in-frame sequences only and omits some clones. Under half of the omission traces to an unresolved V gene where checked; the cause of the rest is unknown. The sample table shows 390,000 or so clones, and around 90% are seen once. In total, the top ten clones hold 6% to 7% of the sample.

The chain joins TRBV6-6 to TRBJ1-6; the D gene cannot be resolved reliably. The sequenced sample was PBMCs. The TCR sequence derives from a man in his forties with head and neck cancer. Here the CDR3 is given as CASVGPNSPLHF. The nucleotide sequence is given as TGTGCCAGCGTCGGACCAAATTCACCCCTCCACTTT.